The 14 T cell receptor beta chains in this list originate from one sample, sequenced in a study of control samples from healthy donors and cancer patients. Libraries were prepared by immunoSEQ multiplex PCR; TCRdb keeps only in-frame clonotypes and omits some of them. The sample lists 150,000 or so clones, more than 85% occurring once. The source material was blood. Receptors originate from a young man in good health.

In DNA form, the CDR3 reads TGTGCCAGCAGCCTCTGGGGTGTCGCCTCCTACGAGCAGTACTTC. Protein sequence: CASSLWGVASYEQYF. The gene calls are TRBV4-2 and TRBJ2-7; D is undetermined. CDR1 is LGHNA and CDR2 is YNFKEQ in the germline V gene. The CDR3 has 15 residues. The ends were cut back, 4 bases at V and 0 bases at J, with 13 bases in the middle.

The chain links TRBV3-1 (or the pseudogene TRBV3-2) to TRBJ2-1, with a possible D match to TRBD1 (5 bases). This CDR3 contains 15 residues. Trimming took off 1 base at V and 0 bases at J, with 7 bases between the two ends. Germline V gene sequence: CDR1 LGHDT, CDR2 YNNKEL (reference sequence). In nucleotides, the CDR3 is TGTGCCAGCAGCCAAGGGACACGCTCCTACAATGAGCAGTTCTTC. It yields the protein CASSQGTRSYNEQFF.

The chain combines TRBV6-4 with TRBJ2-3; D gene unclear. The V and J ends lost 6 bases and 0 bases respectively, with 10 bases between them. The CDR3 extends over 14 amino acids. Germline values: CDR1 MRHNA, CDR2 SNTAGT. CDR3 protein: CASSQEYSTDTQYF. CDR3 DNA sequence: TGTGCCAGCAGCCAGGAATATAGCACAGATACGCAGTATTTT.

The V and J genes are TRBV10-1 and TRBJ1-2, with D possibly being TRBD1 (6 bases). The V and J ends lost 5 bases and 4 bases respectively, with 14 bases between them. The germline gives CDR1 WNHNN, CDR2 SYGVQD (reference sequence). The CDR3 loop spans 14 amino acids. The CDR3 DNA is TGCGCCAGCAGTCCTAGGGGGGCTAGCTATGGCTACACCTTC. Translated, it gives CASSPRGASYGYTF.

The rearrangement joins TRBV27 to TRBJ1-2; 8 nucleotides line up with TRBD1. Germline-derived CDR1 and CDR2 are MNHEY and SMNVEV (reference sequence). The ends lost 2 bases at V and 0 bases at J; junction bases unmatched: 11. There are 18 residues in the CDR3. The CDR3 DNA is TGTGCCAGCAGTTTACACCGAGGACAGGGCCTTGCTAACTATGGCTACACCTTC. It yields the protein CASSLHRGQGLANYGYTF.

This chain links TRBV28 with TRBJ1-4, with 8 bases matching TRBD1. This CDR3 has 14 residues. J lost 8 bases, V lost 7 bases, and 9 bases had no gene match. Germline V gene lookup returns CDR1 MDHEN and CDR2 SYDVKM. The CDR3 reads CASNSGGVGEKLFF. The CDR3 DNA follows: TGTGCCAGCAACTCAGGGGGCGTGGGGGAAAAACTGTTTTTT.

This chain uses TRBV29-1 with TRBJ1-2, with a tentative D call TRBD1 (6 bases). The germline CDR1 and CDR2 sequences are SQVTM and ANQGSEA. Trimming stripped 0 bases from V and 7 bases from J, with 9 bases between. The length of the CDR3 is 12 residues. As DNA, the CDR3 is TGCAGCGTTGAAGACCTACAGGGTGGCTACACCTTC. This encodes CSVEDLQGGYTF.

The V call is TRBV28, the J call TRBJ2-7; 8 positions agree with TRBD1. Germline trimming cut 7 bases from V and 2 bases from J; bases unmatched to any gene: 4. The CDR3 consists of 13 residues. Germline V gene data show CDR1 as MDHEN and CDR2 as SYDVKM. The CDR3 coding sequence is TGTGCCAGCACCCCGGGACAGGCCTACGAGCAGTACTTC. Translating it yields CASTPGQAYEQYF.

This clone was recorded only once. The chain joins TRBV30 to TRBJ1-1; D uncertain. V was cut by 2 bases and J by 3 bases, with 10 bases left in between. Looked up from germline, CDR1 is GTSNPN and CDR2 is SVGIG (reference sequence). CDR3 size: 13 residues. The CDR3 is CAWSLGFDTEAFF. In DNA, the CDR3 is TGTGCCTGGAGTTTGGGGTTTGACACTGAAGCTTTCTTT.

This chain connects TRBV4-3 to TRBJ2-3; a weak D match, TRBD1 (6 bases). The ends were cut back, 4 bases at V and 5 bases at J, with 16 bases in the middle. Germline V gene lookup returns CDR1 LGHNA and CDR2 YSLEER. This CDR3 has 15 residues. Here the CDR3 DNA reads TGCGCCAGCAGCCCCAAATCAGGGGTCGGAGATACGCAGTATTTT. It codes for CASSPKSGVGDTQYF.

The chain combines TRBV11-2 with TRBJ2-3; the D gene could be TRBD1 or TRBD2 (6 bases each). Germline V gene sequence: CDR1 SGHAT, CDR2 FQNNGV. Deletions cut 3 bases from V and 8 bases from J, with 21 bases between. The CDR3 consists of 16 residues. The CDR3: CASSLGGLRDGGTQYF. The CDR3 DNA follows: TGTGCCAGCAGCTTGGGGGGCCTCCGGGACGGGGGTACGCAGTATTTT.

This chain joins TRBV6-5 and TRBJ1-2, with 7 bases identical to TRBD1. This CDR3 is 14 amino acids long. Per germline, CDR1 MNHEY and CDR2 SVGAGI. V shed 1 base, J shed 8 bases, and the junction held 7 bases outside the gene matches. CDR3 nucleotides: TGTGCCAGCAGTTACTTAAGGGGGCGGTTCGGCTACACCTTC. Translated: CASSYLRGRFGYTF.

This chain uses TRBV5-1 with TRBJ1-2; D not certain. The CDR3 contains 13 residues. Trimming stripped 5 bases from V and 3 bases from J, with 11 bases between. Germline CDR1 and CDR2: SGHRS and YFSETQ. This CDR3 is CASSYTDDYGYTF. The CDR3 coding sequence is TGCGCCAGCAGTTACACGGATGACTATGGCTACACCTTC.

V is TRBV3-1 (or the pseudogene TRBV3-2) and J is TRBJ2-1, with unresolved D. V was clipped by 0 bases and J by 6 bases, with 12 bases between them. The length of the CDR3 is 15 residues. CDR1 is LGHDT, CDR2 YNNKEL, per germline (reference sequence). CDR3 nucleotides: TGTGCCAGCAGCCAAGATTTAGGCCTAATCAATGAGCAGTTCTTC. Its protein product is CASSQDLGLINEQFF.